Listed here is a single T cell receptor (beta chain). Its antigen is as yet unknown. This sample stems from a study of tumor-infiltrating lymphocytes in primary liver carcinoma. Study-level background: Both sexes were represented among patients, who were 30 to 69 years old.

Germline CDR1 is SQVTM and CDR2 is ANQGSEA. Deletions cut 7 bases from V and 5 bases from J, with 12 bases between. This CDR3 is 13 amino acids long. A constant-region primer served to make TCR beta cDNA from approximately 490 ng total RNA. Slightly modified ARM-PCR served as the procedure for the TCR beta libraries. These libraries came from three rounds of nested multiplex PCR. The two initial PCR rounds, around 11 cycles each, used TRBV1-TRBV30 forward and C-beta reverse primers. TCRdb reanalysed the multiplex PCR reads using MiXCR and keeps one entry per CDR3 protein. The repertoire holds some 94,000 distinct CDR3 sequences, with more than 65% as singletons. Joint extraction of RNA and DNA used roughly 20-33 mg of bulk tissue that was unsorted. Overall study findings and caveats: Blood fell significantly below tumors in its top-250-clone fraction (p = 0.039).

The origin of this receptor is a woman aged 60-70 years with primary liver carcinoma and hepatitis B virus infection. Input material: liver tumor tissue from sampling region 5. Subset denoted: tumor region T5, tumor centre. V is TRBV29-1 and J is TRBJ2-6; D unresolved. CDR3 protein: CSARESRANVLTF. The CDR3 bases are TGCAGCGCCCGTGAGTCTAGGGCCAACGTCCTGACTTTC.